These T cell receptor beta chains were read from a single sample in a study of T cell changes during pregnancy in multiple sclerosis. The repertoire was sequenced with immunoSEQ multiplex PCR; TCRdb's copy has only in-frame clones and lacks some. The profile shows 20,000 to 30,000 clones, 88% of them singletons. The specimen comprised CD4+ T cells from peripheral blood mononuclear cells, sampled in the first trimester of pregnancy. The receptor set was obtained from a female donor in good health, enrolled as a control in a pregnancy study. The CDR3 runs from the conserved cysteine through the conserved F or W. Fields, in order: J gene, clone size, D gene, V gene, CDR3 DNA, CDR3 protein. D genes are given only for firm matches. Expanded clones are given a class, and other clones once, few, many or no size at all.

j_gene: TRBJ1-4; abundance: once; d_gene: TRBD1; v_gene: TRBV7-8; CDR3nt: TGTGCCAGCAGCACCACAGGGGAAGAGGGTGAAAAACTGTTTTTT; CDR3aa: CASSTTGEEGEKLFF
j_gene: TRBJ2-5; abundance: .; d_gene: .; v_gene: TRBV4-1; CDR3nt: TGCGCCAGCAGCCAAGATGTGGCCGCAGAGACCCAGTACTTC; CDR3aa: CASSQDVAAETQYF
j_gene: TRBJ1-5; abundance: .; d_gene: .; v_gene: TRBV7-5; CDR3nt: TGTGCCAGAAGCTCGTTCGACAGGGGGTATTATCAGCCCCAGCATTTT; CDR3aa: CARSSFDRGYYQPQHF
j_gene: TRBJ2-7; abundance: once; d_gene: .; v_gene: TRBV13; CDR3nt: TGTGCCAGCAGCTTAGGTCCACAGGGCTACGAGCAGTACTTC; CDR3aa: CASSLGPQGYEQYF
j_gene: TRBJ1-2; abundance: .; d_gene: .; v_gene: TRBV7-8; CDR3nt: TGTGCCAGCAGCCCTGATATTGGGGGCGACTATGGCTACACCTTC; CDR3aa: CASSPDIGGDYGYTF
j_gene: TRBJ1-6; abundance: .; d_gene: .; v_gene: TRBV7-9; CDR3nt: TGTGCCAGCAGTCGAGATAATTCACCCCTCCACTTT; CDR3aa: CASSRDNSPLHF
j_gene: TRBJ2-7; abundance: .; d_gene: TRBD1; v_gene: TRBV2; CDR3nt: TGTGCCAGCAGTGAAGGGACAGGAGCCTACGAGCAGTACTTC; CDR3aa: CASSEGTGAYEQYF
j_gene: TRBJ2-7; abundance: .; d_gene: .; v_gene: TRBV6-5; CDR3nt: TGTGCCACCTCCCCTCTCCGCGGCGAGCAGTACTTC; CDR3aa: CATSPLRGEQYF
j_gene: TRBJ2-2; abundance: .; d_gene: .; v_gene: TRBV28; CDR3nt: TGTGCCAACCAGGGAAGGACCGGGGAGCTGTTTTTT; CDR3aa: CANQGRTGELFF
j_gene: TRBJ2-7; abundance: .; d_gene: TRBD2; v_gene: TRBV29-1; CDR3nt: TGCAGCGTTGAACGGGAGGGTTCCGAGCAGTACTTC; CDR3aa: CSVEREGSEQYF
j_gene: TRBJ1-4; abundance: .; d_gene: TRBD1; v_gene: TRBV5-1; CDR3nt: TGCGCCAGCAGCGTGGGACAGTCATCTGAAAAACTGTTTTTT; CDR3aa: CASSVGQSSEKLFF
j_gene: TRBJ1-4; abundance: .; d_gene: .; v_gene: TRBV5-4; CDR3nt: TGTGCCAGCAGCTCCAAGACAGGTGGGAATGAAAAACTGTTTTTT; CDR3aa: CASSSKTGGNEKLFF
j_gene: TRBJ2-2; abundance: once; d_gene: .; v_gene: TRBV28; CDR3nt: TGTGCCCACAGGGTAGGGACCGGGGAGCTGTTTTTT; CDR3aa: CAHRVGTGELFF
j_gene: TRBJ2-7; abundance: .; d_gene: TRBD1; v_gene: TRBV29-1; CDR3nt: TGCAGCGCTGGACAGGTACCCTACGAGCAGTACTTC; CDR3aa: CSAGQVPYEQYF
j_gene: TRBJ2-3; abundance: .; d_gene: .; v_gene: TRBV7-2; CDR3nt: TGTGCCAGCAGCCGATCGGGGGAGCCCCACTATTTT; CDR3aa: CASSRSGEPHYF
j_gene: TRBJ2-7; abundance: .; d_gene: .; v_gene: TRBV6-1; CDR3nt: TGTGCCAGCAGTGAACAGGGGACCCCGTCCTACGAGCAGTACTTC; CDR3aa: CASSEQGTPSYEQYF
j_gene: TRBJ2-3; abundance: .; d_gene: TRBD1; v_gene: TRBV27; CDR3nt: TGTGCCAGCAGACAATACGGACAGGGGGTGTTCACAGATACGCAGTATTTT; CDR3aa: CASRQYGQGVFTDTQYF
j_gene: TRBJ2-2; abundance: .; d_gene: .; v_gene: TRBV5-1; CDR3nt: TGCGCCAGCAGCTTGGTTATGGGGGGAACCGGGGAGCTGTTTTTT; CDR3aa: CASSLVMGGTGELFF
j_gene: TRBJ1-2; abundance: .; d_gene: .; v_gene: TRBV19; CDR3nt: TGTGCCAGTAGAGAACAGGGCGGGGGATCTTATGGCTACACCTTC; CDR3aa: CASREQGGGSYGYTF
j_gene: TRBJ2-1; abundance: .; d_gene: .; v_gene: TRBV7-2; CDR3nt: TGTGCCAGCAGCTTAGCCGTCACAAGCGGGCCCTACAATGAGCAGTTCTTC; CDR3aa: CASSLAVTSGPYNEQFF
j_gene: TRBJ1-5; abundance: .; d_gene: .; v_gene: TRBV2; CDR3nt: TGTGCCAGCCGGTTAGTAATAGATCAGCCCCAGCATTTT; CDR3aa: CASRLVIDQPQHF
j_gene: TRBJ2-1; abundance: once; d_gene: .; v_gene: TRBV5-4; CDR3nt: TGTGCCAGCAGCTTTAGCATCGATGAGCAGTTCTTC; CDR3aa: CASSFSIDEQFF
j_gene: TRBJ2-5; abundance: .; d_gene: .; v_gene: TRBV6-4; CDR3nt: TGTGCCAGCAGTGACCGGGTGCAATACCAAGAGACCCAGTACTTC; CDR3aa: CASSDRVQYQETQYF
j_gene: TRBJ1-3; abundance: .; d_gene: .; v_gene: TRBV7-2; CDR3nt: TGTGCCAGCAGCTTCCCCCAGGGTTGGAGTGGAAACACCATATATTTT; CDR3aa: CASSFPQGWSGNTIYF
j_gene: TRBJ2-1; abundance: .; d_gene: .; v_gene: TRBV18; CDR3nt: TGTGCCAGCTCAAGGGACATCCTTGAGCAGTTCTTC; CDR3aa: CASSRDILEQFF
j_gene: TRBJ1-2; abundance: .; d_gene: TRBD1; v_gene: TRBV6-1; CDR3nt: TGTGCCAGCAGTGAAGGGCAGGGGGCATCCGGCTACACCTTC; CDR3aa: CASSEGQGASGYTF
j_gene: TRBJ1-5; abundance: once; d_gene: TRBD1; v_gene: TRBV4-1; CDR3nt: TGCGCCAGCAGCCAACATGTAACAGGGGGGATTCAGCCCCAGCATTTT; CDR3aa: CASSQHVTGGIQPQHF
j_gene: TRBJ2-1; abundance: .; d_gene: TRBD2; v_gene: TRBV2; CDR3nt: TGTGCCAGCATCCCGTGGACTAGCGGGGTAGGTGAGCAGTTCTTC; CDR3aa: CASIPWTSGVGEQFF
j_gene: TRBJ2-1; abundance: .; d_gene: .; v_gene: TRBV11-3; CDR3nt: TGTGCCAGCAGCTTAGATCAGGGGGGGACTAGCTCCTACAATGAGCAGTTCTTC; CDR3aa: CASSLDQGGTSSYNEQFF
j_gene: TRBJ2-1; abundance: once; d_gene: TRBD2; v_gene: TRBV5-4; CDR3nt: TGTGCCAGCAGTTTTAGCGGGGGTGAGCAGTTCTTC; CDR3aa: CASSFSGGEQFF
j_gene: TRBJ2-1; abundance: .; d_gene: .; v_gene: TRBV6-5; CDR3nt: TGTGCCAGCAGTCATCAAGGGGGCTCCTACAATGAGCAGTTCTTC; CDR3aa: CASSHQGGSYNEQFF
j_gene: TRBJ1-5; abundance: .; d_gene: TRBD1; v_gene: TRBV5-6; CDR3nt: TGTGCCAGCTGCCGACAGGGGGACAATCAGCCCCAGCATTTT; CDR3aa: CASCRQGDNQPQHF
j_gene: TRBJ1-2; abundance: .; d_gene: .; v_gene: TRBV28; CDR3nt: TGTGCCAGCAGTTTCCCCAACTCCTATGGCTACACCTTC; CDR3aa: CASSFPNSYGYTF
j_gene: TRBJ1-2; abundance: .; d_gene: .; v_gene: TRBV25-1; CDR3nt: TGTGCCAGCAGTACCCCGGGGATGTTCTGGGGCTACACCTTC; CDR3aa: CASSTPGMFWGYTF
j_gene: TRBJ2-7; abundance: .; d_gene: .; v_gene: TRBV7-2; CDR3nt: TGTGCCAGCAGCCCCCATGGGGGGGCTTCGGGCGAGCAGTACTTC; CDR3aa: CASSPHGGASGEQYF
j_gene: TRBJ2-3; abundance: .; d_gene: .; v_gene: TRBV5-6; CDR3nt: TGTGCCAGCAGCTTGGACACCACAGATACGCAGTATTTT; CDR3aa: CASSLDTTDTQYF
j_gene: TRBJ2-7; abundance: .; d_gene: TRBD1; v_gene: TRBV5-1; CDR3nt: TGCGCCAGCAGCCGGGACAGGGGGCTCGAGCAGTACTTC; CDR3aa: CASSRDRGLEQYF
j_gene: TRBJ1-2; abundance: .; d_gene: TRBD1; v_gene: TRBV5-5; CDR3nt: TGTGCCAGCAGCGCATACCTATGGGACAGCGTGAGCTATGGCTACACCTTC; CDR3aa: CASSAYLWDSVSYGYTF
j_gene: TRBJ1-5; abundance: .; d_gene: .; v_gene: TRBV10-3; CDR3nt: TGTGCCATCAGTATGACCGACAGCAGCTATAGCAATCAGCCCCAGCATTTT; CDR3aa: CAISMTDSSYSNQPQHF
j_gene: TRBJ2-5; abundance: .; d_gene: TRBD2; v_gene: TRBV4-2; CDR3nt: TGTGCCAGCAGCCCGGGACTAGCGGGGCAAGAGACCCAGTACTTC; CDR3aa: CASSPGLAGQETQYF
j_gene: TRBJ2-6; abundance: .; d_gene: .; v_gene: TRBV4-1; CDR3nt: TGCGCCAGCAGCCAACTCGGAGGGGGCACGGGGGCCAACGTCCTGACTTTC; CDR3aa: CASSQLGGGTGANVLTF
j_gene: TRBJ1-1; abundance: .; d_gene: .; v_gene: TRBV6-1; CDR3nt: TGTGCCACCGGGCCTGGACAGAGGAACACTGAAGCTTTCTTT; CDR3aa: CATGPGQRNTEAFF
j_gene: TRBJ1-6; abundance: .; d_gene: .; v_gene: TRBV5-1; CDR3nt: TGCGCCAGCAGCTTGGACAGCCGCTCCTATAATTCACCCCTCCACTTT; CDR3aa: CASSLDSRSYNSPLHF
j_gene: TRBJ2-2; abundance: .; d_gene: TRBD1; v_gene: TRBV5-6; CDR3nt: TGTGCCAGCAGCTTTCAGGGGGCCCAGTCGGGCACCGGGGAGCTGTTTTTT; CDR3aa: CASSFQGAQSGTGELFF
j_gene: TRBJ2-3; abundance: .; d_gene: TRBD2; v_gene: TRBV2; CDR3nt: TGTGCCAGCTCCTACTCAGCGGGACTGGGTGATACGCAGTATTTT; CDR3aa: CASSYSAGLGDTQYF
j_gene: TRBJ1-1; abundance: .; d_gene: TRBD1; v_gene: TRBV27; CDR3nt: TGTGCCAGCAAGAACAAGGGGGCGGGCACTCTTAACACTGAAGCTTTCTTT; CDR3aa: CASKNKGAGTLNTEAFF
j_gene: TRBJ2-7; abundance: .; d_gene: TRBD1; v_gene: TRBV9; CDR3nt: TGTGCCAGCAGCGTAGAGAGGACAGGGAGTAGCGAGCAGTACTTC; CDR3aa: CASSVERTGSSEQYF
j_gene: TRBJ2-7; abundance: .; d_gene: .; v_gene: TRBV7-9; CDR3nt: TGTGCCAGCAGCCCTAGAGGGGGGGCGACCAGCTCCTACGAGCAGTACTTC; CDR3aa: CASSPRGGATSSYEQYF
j_gene: TRBJ2-7; abundance: few; d_gene: .; v_gene: TRBV6-6; CDR3nt: TGTGCCAGCAGTTCCACTGGGGCGGGGAACTCCTACGAGCAGTACTTC; CDR3aa: CASSSTGAGNSYEQYF
j_gene: TRBJ2-3; abundance: .; d_gene: .; v_gene: TRBV9; CDR3nt: TGTGCCAGCAGCCCCCGGTACACAGATACGCAGTATTTT; CDR3aa: CASSPRYTDTQYF
j_gene: TRBJ1-5; abundance: .; d_gene: .; v_gene: TRBV6-6; CDR3nt: TGTGCCAGCAGCCTAACAGGGTGGAGCAATCAGCCCCAGCATTTT; CDR3aa: CASSLTGWSNQPQHF
j_gene: TRBJ1-2; abundance: .; d_gene: .; v_gene: TRBV6-6; CDR3nt: TGTGCCAGCACCAGGGGATTATGGGACTATGGCTACACCTTC; CDR3aa: CASTRGLWDYGYTF
j_gene: TRBJ2-6; abundance: .; d_gene: .; v_gene: TRBV4-1; CDR3nt: TGCGCCAGCAGCCAAGCCCCATCAGGGTCTGGGGCCAACGTCCTGACTTTC; CDR3aa: CASSQAPSGSGANVLTF
j_gene: TRBJ2-3; abundance: .; d_gene: TRBD2; v_gene: TRBV9; CDR3nt: TGTGCCAGCAGCGCTAGCGGAAACACAGATACGCAGTATTTT; CDR3aa: CASSASGNTDTQYF
j_gene: TRBJ1-1; abundance: .; d_gene: TRBD1; v_gene: TRBV19; CDR3nt: TGTGCCAGTAGTCGGGACAGGGTGAACACTGAAGCTTTCTTT; CDR3aa: CASSRDRVNTEAFF